The clone carrying this TCR beta chain came up many times. Its antigen is not identified. This CDR3 comprises 17 residues. With V trimmed by 4 bases and J by 4 bases, 8 bases remained unmatched. Germline V gene data show CDR1 as SGHAT and CDR2 as FQNNGV. Investigators excluded patients with uncontrolled infection, other autoimmune disease, pregnancy or lactation. These data originate in a study of T cells in Graves' hyperthyroidism and ophthalmopathy. Study-wide findings and caveats: Blood samples included most of the expanded thyroid clonotypes exceeding 0.001. A model built on 13 V-J features separated ophthalmopathy from stable hyperthyroidism.

The investigators amplified TCR beta CDR3 regions from RNA transcripts. TCR CDR3 regions were first amplified by RT-PCR with HTBI primers. TCRdb re-derived calls from the multiplex PCR reads in MiXCR, one entry per CDR3 protein. The sample has approximately 510,000 distinct CDR3 sequences, roughly 45% seen once; the top ten hold about two fifths. This receptor was obtained from an adult woman with Graves' disease, either hyperthyroidism or ophthalmopathy (not recorded which). The chain combines TRBV11-2 with TRBJ2-5, with 14 bases fitting TRBD2. The sample taken for sequencing was peripheral blood or thyroid tissue (not recorded which). This CDR3 is CASSSGLAGETGETQYF. The CDR3 nucleotides read TGTGCCAGCAGCTCGGGACTAGCGGGAGAGACGGGAGAGACCCAGTACTTC.